The present T cell receptor beta chain was sequenced within a study of cytotoxic CD8 clonotypes in ibrutinib-treated CLL. This clone appeared a few times. What it binds is unknown. Whole-study findings and limits: Baseline clonality, above age-matched healthy donor levels, tracked circulating CD8+ T-cell counts. At progression, clonality fell back toward baseline after rising at ibrutinib response.

The planned depth of sequencing spanned 1 in 200,000 to 1 in 1 million T cells. Data came from immunoSEQ multiplex PCR; TCRdb stores just in-frame clones and leaves some out. The sample shows about 68,000 clones, more than 60% of them seen only once. This CDR3 comprises 16 residues. CDR1 and CDR2 (germline): SGHTA, FQGNSA. The V and J ends lost 7 bases and 4 bases, in that order; junction bases with no gene match: 12. The V and J genes are TRBV7-2 and TRBJ2-3; 9 bases agree with TRBD2. Sequences were derived from PBMCs, sampled after 12 months of ibrutinib treatment. The receptor's source is a human donor with chronic lymphocytic leukemia. In DNA, the CDR3 is TGTGCCAGCACTTCCCGGGCTGCGGGGGGGGCAGATACGCAGTATTTT. Protein product: CASTSRAAGGADTQYF.